This record concerns one TCR beta chain sequence. Antigen unknown. Germline values: CDR1 SGHRS, CDR2 YFSETQ. V shed 4 bases and J 3 bases; nucleotides not matched to a gene: 3. CDR3 size: 14 residues. cDNA reverse transcribed from extracted RNA served as the sequencing template. The assay was immunoSEQ multiplex PCR, and TCRdb's table has in-frame clones only and misses some. The table includes around 140,000 clones, 58% detected once. Collected material from alopecia areata patients comprised lesional scalp punch biopsies and peripheral blood. This specimen comes from a study of CD8+ T cells in alopecia areata. Study-wide results and limits: Higher clonality than in normal scalp was seen in lesional scalp, especially alopecia totalis/universalis. Sequence data from scalp samples additionally include resident alphabeta T cells of normal skin.

The rearrangement links TRBV5-1 to TRBJ2-3, with 9 bases aligning to TRBD1. This specimen was CD4+ T cells sorted from blood, taken at week 0. The TCR sequence derives from a human donor with alopecia areata. CDR3 sequence reads: CASSAGQGTDTQYF. The DNA for the CDR3 is TGCGCCAGCAGCGCCGGACAGGGGACAGATACGCAGTATTTT.